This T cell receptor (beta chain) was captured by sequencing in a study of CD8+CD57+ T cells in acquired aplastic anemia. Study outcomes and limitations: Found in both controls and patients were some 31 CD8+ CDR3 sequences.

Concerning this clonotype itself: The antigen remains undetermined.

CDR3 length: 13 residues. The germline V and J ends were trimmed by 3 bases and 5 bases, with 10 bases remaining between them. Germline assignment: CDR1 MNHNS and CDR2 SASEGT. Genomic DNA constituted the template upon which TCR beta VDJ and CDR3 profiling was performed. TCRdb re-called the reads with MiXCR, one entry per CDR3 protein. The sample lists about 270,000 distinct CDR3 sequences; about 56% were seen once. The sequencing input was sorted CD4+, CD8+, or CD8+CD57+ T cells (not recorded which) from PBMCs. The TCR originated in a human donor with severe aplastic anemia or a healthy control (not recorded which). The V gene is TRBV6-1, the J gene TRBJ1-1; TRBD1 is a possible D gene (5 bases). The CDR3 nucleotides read TGTGCCAGCAGTGAGACAGTAGGTACTGAAGCTTTCTTT. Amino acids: CASSETVGTEAFF.